A selection of T cell receptor beta chains follows, all from one sample in a study of cytomegalovirus exposure and HLA in healthy donors. TCRdb's copy holds only in-frame clones and misses some; the assay was immunoSEQ multiplex PCR. Here the sample spans over 100,000 clones, roughly 68% being singletons. Sequenced input: PBMCs. These receptor sequences come from a woman aged 30 to 39 in good health and CMV-seronegative. CDR3s include the opening cysteine and the closing phenylalanine or tryptophan. A clone size is listed for some rows: how often the clone was seen (once, few, many), or a class if it is expanded.

cdr3_aa j_call clone_size v_call
CASSKTGVSEAFF TRBJ1-1 - TRBV2
CASSETANEQFF TRBJ2-1 once TRBV6-1
CASSLWLGGYTF TRBJ1-2 - TRBV7-9
CASRATGTSSEQYF TRBJ2-7 - TRBV6-5
CASGRWSTEAFF TRBJ1-1 once TRBV12-5
CSVEPRDNYGYTF TRBJ1-2 once TRBV29-1
CASSEIRQGSPEQYF TRBJ2-7 - TRBV25-1
CASSVFRGANYEQYF TRBJ2-7 - TRBV6-1
CAWSGAGGAQWLGQFF TRBJ2-1 - TRBV30
CASSTPTGTSGGLQYF TRBJ2-7 - TRBV28
CASSKGEGGGGDTQYF TRBJ2-3 - TRBV4-1
CATSAKIDYNEQFF TRBJ2-1 - TRBV15
CASSLVTHSSYEQYF TRBJ2-7 - TRBV5-8
CASSLSPGLGETQYF TRBJ2-5 - TRBV7-3
CASSLTRQGSGETQYF TRBJ2-5 - TRBV5-1
CASRTGSTGNEQFF TRBJ2-1 - TRBV6-6
CASSPPPNYGYTF TRBJ1-2 - TRBV28
CASSAVDGDTDTQYF TRBJ2-3 once TRBV6-5
CASSGSSGFTYEQYF TRBJ2-7 - TRBV27
CASRIGVYQPQHF TRBJ1-5 few TRBV6-5
CASSQDTGKETQYF TRBJ2-5 - TRBV4-3
CASNPGLDFNEQFF TRBJ2-1 - TRBV5-4
CAISEFQDYSNQPQHF TRBJ1-5 - TRBV10-3
CASSTSGGGDSYDSTDTQYF TRBJ2-3 - TRBV13
CASSEWEGGAGNQPQHF TRBJ1-5 few TRBV6-1